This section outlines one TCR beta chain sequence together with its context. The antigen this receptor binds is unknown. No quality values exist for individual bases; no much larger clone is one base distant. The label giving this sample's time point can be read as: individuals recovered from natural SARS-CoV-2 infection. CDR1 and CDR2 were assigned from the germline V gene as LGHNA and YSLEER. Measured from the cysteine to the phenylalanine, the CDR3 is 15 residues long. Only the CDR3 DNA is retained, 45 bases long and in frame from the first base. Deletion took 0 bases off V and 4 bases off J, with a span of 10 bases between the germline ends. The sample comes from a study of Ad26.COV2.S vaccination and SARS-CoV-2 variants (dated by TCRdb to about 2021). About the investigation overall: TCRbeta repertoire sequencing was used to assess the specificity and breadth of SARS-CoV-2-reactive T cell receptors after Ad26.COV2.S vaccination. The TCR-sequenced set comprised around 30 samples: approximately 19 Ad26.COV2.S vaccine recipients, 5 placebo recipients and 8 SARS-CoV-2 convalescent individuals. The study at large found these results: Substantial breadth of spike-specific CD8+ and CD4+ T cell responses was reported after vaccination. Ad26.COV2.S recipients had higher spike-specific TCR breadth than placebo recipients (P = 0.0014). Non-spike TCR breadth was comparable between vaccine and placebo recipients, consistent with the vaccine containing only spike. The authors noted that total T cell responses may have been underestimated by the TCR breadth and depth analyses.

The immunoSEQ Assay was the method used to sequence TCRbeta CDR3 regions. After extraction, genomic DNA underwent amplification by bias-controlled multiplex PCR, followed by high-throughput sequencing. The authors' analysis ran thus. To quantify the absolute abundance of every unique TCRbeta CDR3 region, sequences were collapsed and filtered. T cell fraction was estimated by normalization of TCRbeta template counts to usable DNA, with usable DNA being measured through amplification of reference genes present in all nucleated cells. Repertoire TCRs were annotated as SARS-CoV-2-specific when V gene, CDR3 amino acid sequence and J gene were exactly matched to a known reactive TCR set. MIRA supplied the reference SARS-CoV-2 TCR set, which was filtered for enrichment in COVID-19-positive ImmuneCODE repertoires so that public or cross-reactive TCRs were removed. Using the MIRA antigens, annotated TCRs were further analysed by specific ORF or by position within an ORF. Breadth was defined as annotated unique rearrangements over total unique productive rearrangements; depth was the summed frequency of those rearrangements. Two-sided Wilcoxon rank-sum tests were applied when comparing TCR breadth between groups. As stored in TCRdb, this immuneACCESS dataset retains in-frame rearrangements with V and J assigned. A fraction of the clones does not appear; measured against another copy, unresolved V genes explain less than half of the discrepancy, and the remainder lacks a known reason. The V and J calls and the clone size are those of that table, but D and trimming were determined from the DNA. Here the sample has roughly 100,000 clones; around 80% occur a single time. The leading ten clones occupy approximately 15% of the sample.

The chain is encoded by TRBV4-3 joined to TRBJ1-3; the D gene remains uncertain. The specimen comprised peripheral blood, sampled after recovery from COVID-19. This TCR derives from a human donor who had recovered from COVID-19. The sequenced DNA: TGCGCCAGCAGCCAAGAAGCGTCATTCGGAAACACCATATATTTT. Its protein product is CASSQEASFGNTIYF.